Sequencing of this TCR beta chain was carried out in a study of early T cells in non-severe SARS-CoV-2 infection. The CDR3 totals 11 residues. The V end was cut by 5 bases, the J end by 11 bases, with 13 bases between. Germline V gene sequence: CDR1 DFQATT, CDR2 SNEGSKA (reference sequence). This clonotype was seen at least ten times. Antigen: not known. Broader study findings: A preference for anti-spike CD8 responses marked VDJdb matching, which missed private and CD4 specificities.

TCRdb used MiXCR to reprocess the 5' RACE reads, holding one entry per CDR3 protein. The sample holds about 49,000 distinct CDR3 sequences, approximately 10% seen once. The rearrangement links TRBV20-1 to TRBJ2-1; D not resolved. The receptor's source is an adult who was a healthcare worker with PCR-confirmed SARS-CoV-2 infection or an uninfected control (not recorded which). The sample taken for sequencing was whole blood. The CDR3 DNA reads as TGCAGTGCTCGGTCCAGGCAAAAGCAGTTCTTC. Translating gives CSARSRQKQFF.